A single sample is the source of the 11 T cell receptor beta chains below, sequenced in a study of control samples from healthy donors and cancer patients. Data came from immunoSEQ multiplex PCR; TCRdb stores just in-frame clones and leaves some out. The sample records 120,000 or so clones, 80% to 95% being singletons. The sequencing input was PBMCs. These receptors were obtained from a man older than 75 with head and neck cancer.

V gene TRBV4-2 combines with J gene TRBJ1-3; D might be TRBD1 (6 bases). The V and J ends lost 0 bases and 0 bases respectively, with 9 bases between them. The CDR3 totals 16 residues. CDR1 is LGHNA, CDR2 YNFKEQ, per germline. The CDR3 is CASSQDGQYSGNTIYF. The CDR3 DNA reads TGTGCCAGCAGCCAAGATGGACAGTACTCTGGAAACACCATATATTTT.

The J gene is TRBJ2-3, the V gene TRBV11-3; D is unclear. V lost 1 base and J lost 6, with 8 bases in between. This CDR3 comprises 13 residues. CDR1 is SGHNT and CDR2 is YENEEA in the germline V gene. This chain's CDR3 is CASSLGVVDTQYF. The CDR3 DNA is TGTGCCAGCAGCTTAGGGGTCGTTGATACGCAGTATTTT.

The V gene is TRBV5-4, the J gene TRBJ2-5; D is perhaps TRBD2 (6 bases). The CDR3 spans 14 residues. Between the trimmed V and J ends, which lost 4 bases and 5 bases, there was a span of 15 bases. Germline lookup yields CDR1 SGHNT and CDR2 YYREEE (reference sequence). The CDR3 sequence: CASSPRLVAETQYF. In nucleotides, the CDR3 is TGTGCCAGCAGCCCGCGACTAGTTGCCGAGACCCAGTACTTC.

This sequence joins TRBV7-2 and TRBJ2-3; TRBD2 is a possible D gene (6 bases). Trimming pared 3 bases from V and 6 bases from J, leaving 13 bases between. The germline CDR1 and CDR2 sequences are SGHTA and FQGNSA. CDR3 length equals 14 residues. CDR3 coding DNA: TGTGCCAGCAGCTTGGGACTCGCTGGGGATACGCAGTATTTT. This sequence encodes CASSLGLAGDTQYF.

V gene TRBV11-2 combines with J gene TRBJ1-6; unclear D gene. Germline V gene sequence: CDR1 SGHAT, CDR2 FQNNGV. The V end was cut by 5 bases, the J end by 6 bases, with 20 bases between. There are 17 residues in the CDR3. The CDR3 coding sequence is TGTGCCAGCAGCCCCCCCCTAGGTCTCGTTATTAATTCACCCCTCCACTTT. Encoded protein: CASSPPLGLVINSPLHF.

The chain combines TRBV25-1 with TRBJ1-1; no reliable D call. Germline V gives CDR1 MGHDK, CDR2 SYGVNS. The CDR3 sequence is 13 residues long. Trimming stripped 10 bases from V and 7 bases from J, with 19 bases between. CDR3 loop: CATTDGGRVEAFF. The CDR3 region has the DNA TGTGCCACCACAGACGGAGGGAGAGTTGAAGCTTTCTTT.

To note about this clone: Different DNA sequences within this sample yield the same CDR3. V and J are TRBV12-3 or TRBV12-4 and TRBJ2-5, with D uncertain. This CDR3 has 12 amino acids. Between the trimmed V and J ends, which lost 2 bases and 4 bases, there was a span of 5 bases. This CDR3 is CASSLKVETQYF. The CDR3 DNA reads TGTGCCAGCAGTTTAAAAGTAGAGACCCAGTACTTC.

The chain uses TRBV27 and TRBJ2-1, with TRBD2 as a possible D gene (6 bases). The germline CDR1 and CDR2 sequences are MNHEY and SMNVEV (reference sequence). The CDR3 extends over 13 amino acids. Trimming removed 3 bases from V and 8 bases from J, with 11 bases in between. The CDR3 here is CASSFTSSDEQFF. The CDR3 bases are TGTGCCAGCAGTTTCACCTCTAGCGATGAGCAGTTCTTC.

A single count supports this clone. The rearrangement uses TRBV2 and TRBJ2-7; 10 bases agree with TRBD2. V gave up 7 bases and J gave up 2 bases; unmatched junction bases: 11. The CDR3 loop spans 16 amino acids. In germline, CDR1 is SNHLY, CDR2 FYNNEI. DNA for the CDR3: TGTGCCAGCATCCAACGGGTAGCGGGGGGCCCCTACGAGCAGTACTTC. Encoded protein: CASIQRVAGGPYEQYF.

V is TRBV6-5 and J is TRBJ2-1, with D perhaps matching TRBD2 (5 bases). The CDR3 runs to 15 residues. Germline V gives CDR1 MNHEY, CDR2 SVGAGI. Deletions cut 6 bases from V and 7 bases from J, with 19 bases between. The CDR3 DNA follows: TGTGCCAGCAGAGAGGGCTATCTTGGGATTAATGAGCAGTTCTTC. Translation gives CASREGYLGINEQFF.

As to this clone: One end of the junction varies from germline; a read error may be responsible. The CDR3 reads CASSHRGYSNQPQHF. CDR3 in DNA: TGTGCTAGCAGCCACAGGGGGTATAGCAATCAGCCCCAGCATTTT. The chain combines TRBV2 with TRBJ1-5; 8 nucleotides line up with TRBD1. The CDR3 extends over 15 amino acids. CDR1 is SNHLY, CDR2 FYNNEI, per germline.